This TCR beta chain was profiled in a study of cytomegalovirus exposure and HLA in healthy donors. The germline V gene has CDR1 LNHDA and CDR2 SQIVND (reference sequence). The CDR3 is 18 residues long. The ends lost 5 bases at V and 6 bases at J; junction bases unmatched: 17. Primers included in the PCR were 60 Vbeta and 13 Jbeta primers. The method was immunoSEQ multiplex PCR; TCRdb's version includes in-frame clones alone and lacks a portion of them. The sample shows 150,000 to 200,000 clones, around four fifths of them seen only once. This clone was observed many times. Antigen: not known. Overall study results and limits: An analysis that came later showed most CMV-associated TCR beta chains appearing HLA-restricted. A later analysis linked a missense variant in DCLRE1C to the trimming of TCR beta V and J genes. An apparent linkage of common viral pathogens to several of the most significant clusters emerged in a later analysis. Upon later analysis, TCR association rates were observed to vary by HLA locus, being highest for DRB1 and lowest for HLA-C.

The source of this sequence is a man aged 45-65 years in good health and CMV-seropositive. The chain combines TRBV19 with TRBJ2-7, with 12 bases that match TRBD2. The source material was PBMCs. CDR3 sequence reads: CASSFDTPLTSGRSEQYF. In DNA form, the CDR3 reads TGTGCCAGTAGTTTCGACACCCCACTGACTAGCGGGAGATCCGAGCAGTACTTC. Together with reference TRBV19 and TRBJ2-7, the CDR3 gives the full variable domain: DGGITQSPKYLFRKEGQNVTLSCEQNLNHDAMYWYRQDPGQGLRLIYYSQIVNDFQKGDIAEGYSVSREKKESFPLTVTSAQKNPTAFYLCASSFDTPLTSGRSEQYFGPGTRLTVT.